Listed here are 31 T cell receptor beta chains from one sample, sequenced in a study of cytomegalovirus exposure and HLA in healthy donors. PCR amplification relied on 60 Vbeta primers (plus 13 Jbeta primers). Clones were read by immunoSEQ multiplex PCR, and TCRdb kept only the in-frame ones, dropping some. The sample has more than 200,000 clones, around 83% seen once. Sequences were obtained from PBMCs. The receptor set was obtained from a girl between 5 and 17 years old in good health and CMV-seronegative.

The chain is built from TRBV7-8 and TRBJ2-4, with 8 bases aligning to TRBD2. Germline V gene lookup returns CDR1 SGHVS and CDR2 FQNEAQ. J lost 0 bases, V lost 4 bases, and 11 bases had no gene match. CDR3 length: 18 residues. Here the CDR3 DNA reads TGTGCCAGCAGCTCCGGGACTAGACCTACCCTAGCCAAAAACATTCAGTACTTC. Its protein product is CASSSGTRPTLAKNIQYF. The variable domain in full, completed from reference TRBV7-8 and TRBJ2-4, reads GAGVSQSPRYKVAKRGQDVALRCDPISGHVSLFWYQQALGQGPEFLTYFQNEAQLDKSGLPSDRFFAERPEGSVSTLKIQRTQQEDSAVYLCASSSGTRPTLAKNIQYFGAGTRLSVL.

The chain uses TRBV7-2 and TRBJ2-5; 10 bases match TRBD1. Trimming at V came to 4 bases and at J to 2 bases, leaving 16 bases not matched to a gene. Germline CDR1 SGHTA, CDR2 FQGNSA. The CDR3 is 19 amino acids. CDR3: CASSSSGQGLKGPQETQYF. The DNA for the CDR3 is TGTGCCAGCAGCTCGTCGGGACAGGGGTTAAAGGGGCCTCAAGAGACCCAGTACTTC.

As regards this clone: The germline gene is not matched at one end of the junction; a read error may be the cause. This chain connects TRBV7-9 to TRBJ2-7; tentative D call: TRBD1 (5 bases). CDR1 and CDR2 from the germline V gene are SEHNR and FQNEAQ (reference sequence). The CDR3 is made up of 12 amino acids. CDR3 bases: TGTTCCAGCAGCTTCGACAGCTACGAGCAGTACTTC. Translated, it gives CSSSFDSYEQYF.

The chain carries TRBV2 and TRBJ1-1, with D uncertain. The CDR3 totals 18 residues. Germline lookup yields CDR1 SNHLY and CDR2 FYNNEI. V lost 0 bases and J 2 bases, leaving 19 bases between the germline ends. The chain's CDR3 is CASSEAPQFTGSNTEAFF. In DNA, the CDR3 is TGTGCCAGCAGTGAAGCCCCCCAATTCACCGGGAGTAACACTGAAGCTTTCTTT.

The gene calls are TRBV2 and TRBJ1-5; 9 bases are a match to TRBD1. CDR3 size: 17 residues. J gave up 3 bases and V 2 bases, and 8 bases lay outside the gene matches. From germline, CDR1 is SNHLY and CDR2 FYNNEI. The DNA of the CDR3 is TGTGCCAGCAGTGAACGAAGAACAGGGGGCATCAATCAGCCCCAGCATTTT. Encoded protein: CASSERRTGGINQPQHF.

The CDR3 reads CATSRVRTSGFYNEQFF. The CDR3 coding sequence is TGTGCCACCAGCAGAGTTCGTACTAGCGGGTTTTACAATGAGCAGTTCTTC. The chain joins TRBV15 to TRBJ2-1, with 9 nucleotides matching TRBD2. Germline trimming cut 1 base from V and 4 bases from J; bases unmatched to any gene: 8. This CDR3 spans 17 amino acids. Germline V gene data show CDR1 as LNHNV and CDR2 as YYDKDF (reference sequence).

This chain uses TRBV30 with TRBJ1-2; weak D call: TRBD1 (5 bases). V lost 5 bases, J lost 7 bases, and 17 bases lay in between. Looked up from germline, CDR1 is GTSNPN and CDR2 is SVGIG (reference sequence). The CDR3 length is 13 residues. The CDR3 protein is CAWLLPQGGGYTF. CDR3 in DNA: TGTGCCTGGCTCCTCCCGCAGGGTGGTGGCTACACCTTC.

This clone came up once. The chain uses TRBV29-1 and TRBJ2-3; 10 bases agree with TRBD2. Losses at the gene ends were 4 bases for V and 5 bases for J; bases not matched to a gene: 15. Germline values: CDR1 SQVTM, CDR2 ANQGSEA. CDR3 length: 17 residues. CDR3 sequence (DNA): TGCAGCGTTGTACGCTACCACAGCGGGGGGGCTGGAGATACGCAGTATTTT. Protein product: CSVVRYHSGGAGDTQYF.

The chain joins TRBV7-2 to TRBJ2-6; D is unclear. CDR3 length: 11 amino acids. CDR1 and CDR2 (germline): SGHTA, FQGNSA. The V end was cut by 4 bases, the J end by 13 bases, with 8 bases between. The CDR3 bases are TGTGCCAGCAGCTCCTCACTGGTCCTGACTTTC. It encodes CASSSSLVLTF.

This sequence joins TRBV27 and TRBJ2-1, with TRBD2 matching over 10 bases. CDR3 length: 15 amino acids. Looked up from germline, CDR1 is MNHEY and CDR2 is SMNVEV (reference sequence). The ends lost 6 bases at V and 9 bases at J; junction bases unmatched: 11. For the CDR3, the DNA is TGTGCCAGCAGCCCCCTAGCGGGGGCCCCGGGTGAGCAGTTCTTC. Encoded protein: CASSPLAGAPGEQFF.

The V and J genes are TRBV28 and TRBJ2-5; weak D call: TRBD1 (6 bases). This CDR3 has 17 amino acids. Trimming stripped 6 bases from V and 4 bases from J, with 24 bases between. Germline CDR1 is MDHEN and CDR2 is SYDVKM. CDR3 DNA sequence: TGTGCCAGCAGGGCATCCCGGGACATAGGGAGCGGAGAGACCCAGTACTTC. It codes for CASRASRDIGSGETQYF. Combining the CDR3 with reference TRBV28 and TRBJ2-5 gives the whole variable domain DVKVTQSSRYLVKRTGEKVFLECVQDMDHENMFWYRQDPGLGLRLIYFSYDVKMKEKGDIPEGYSVSREKKERFSLILESASTNQTSMYLCASRASRDIGSGETQYFGPGTRLLVL.

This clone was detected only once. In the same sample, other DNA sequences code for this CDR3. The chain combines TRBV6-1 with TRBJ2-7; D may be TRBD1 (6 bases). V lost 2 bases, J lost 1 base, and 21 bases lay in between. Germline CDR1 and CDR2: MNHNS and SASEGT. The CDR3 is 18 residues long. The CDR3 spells CASSETGAGVLPSYEQYF. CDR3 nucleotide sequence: TGTGCCAGCAGTGAAACTGGGGCAGGGGTTCTCCCTTCCTACGAGCAGTACTTC.

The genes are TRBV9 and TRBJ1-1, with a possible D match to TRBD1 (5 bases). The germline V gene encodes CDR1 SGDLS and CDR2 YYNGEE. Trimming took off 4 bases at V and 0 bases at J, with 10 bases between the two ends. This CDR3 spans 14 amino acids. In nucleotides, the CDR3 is TGTGCCAGCAGCTTGGAAGGGGTGAACACTGAAGCTTTCTTT. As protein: CASSLEGVNTEAFF.

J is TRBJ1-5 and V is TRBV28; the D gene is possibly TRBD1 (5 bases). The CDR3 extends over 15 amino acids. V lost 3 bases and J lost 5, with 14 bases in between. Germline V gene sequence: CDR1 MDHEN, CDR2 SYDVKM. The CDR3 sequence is CASSLATVLYQPQHF. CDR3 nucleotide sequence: TGTGCCAGCAGTTTGGCGACAGTCCTCTATCAGCCCCAGCATTTT.

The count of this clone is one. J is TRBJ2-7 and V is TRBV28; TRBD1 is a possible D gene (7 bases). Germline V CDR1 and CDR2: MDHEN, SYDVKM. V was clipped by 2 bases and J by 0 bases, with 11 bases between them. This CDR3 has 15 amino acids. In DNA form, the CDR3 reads TGTGCCAGCAGTTTAACGGGGGACAGCTCCTACGAGCAGTACTTC. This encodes CASSLTGDSSYEQYF.

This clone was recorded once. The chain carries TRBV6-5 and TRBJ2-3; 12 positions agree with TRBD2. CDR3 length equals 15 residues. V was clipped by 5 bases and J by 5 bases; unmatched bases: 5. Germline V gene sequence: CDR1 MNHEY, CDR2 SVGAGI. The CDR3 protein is CASSPTSGGRDTQYF. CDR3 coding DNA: TGTGCCAGCAGTCCGACTAGCGGGGGTAGAGATACGCAGTATTTT.

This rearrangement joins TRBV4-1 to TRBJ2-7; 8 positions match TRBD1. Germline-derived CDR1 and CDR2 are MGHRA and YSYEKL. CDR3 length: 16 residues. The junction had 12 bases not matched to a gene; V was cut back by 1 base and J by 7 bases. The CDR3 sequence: CASSQGVGDRSREQYF. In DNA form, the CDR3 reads TGCGCCAGCAGCCAAGGAGTTGGGGACAGGTCTCGGGAGCAGTACTTC.

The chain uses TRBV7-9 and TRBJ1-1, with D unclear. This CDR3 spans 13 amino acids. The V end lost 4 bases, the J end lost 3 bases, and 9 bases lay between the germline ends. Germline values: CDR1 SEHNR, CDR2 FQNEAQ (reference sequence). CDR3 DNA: TGTGCCAGCAGCTGGCCCCGGGACACTGAAGCTTTCTTT. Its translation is CASSWPRDTEAFF. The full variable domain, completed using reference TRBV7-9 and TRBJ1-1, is DTGVSQNPRHKITKRGQNVTFRCDPISEHNRLYWYRQTLGQGPEFLTYFQNEAQLEKSRLLSDRFSAERPKGSFSTLEIQRTEQGDSAMYLCASSWPRDTEAFFGQGTRLTVV.

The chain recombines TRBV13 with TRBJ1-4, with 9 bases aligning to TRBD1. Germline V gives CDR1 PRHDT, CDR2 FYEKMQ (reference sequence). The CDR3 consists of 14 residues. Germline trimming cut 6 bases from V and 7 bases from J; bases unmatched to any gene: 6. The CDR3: CASRHRGRGEKLFF. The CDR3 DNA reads TGTGCCAGCAGGCACAGGGGGCGCGGTGAAAAACTGTTTTTT.

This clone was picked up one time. CDR3 region: CASSSQRGGRDTQYF. The CDR3 DNA reads as TGTGCCAGCAGCTCCCAGCGGGGGGGCCGGGATACGCAGTATTTT. The chain carries TRBV13 and TRBJ2-3, with 10 bases aligning to TRBD2. V was pared by 4 bases and J by 6 bases, with 7 bases of the junction left unmatched. Germline CDR1 is PRHDT and CDR2 is FYEKMQ (reference sequence). The CDR3 sequence is 15 residues long.

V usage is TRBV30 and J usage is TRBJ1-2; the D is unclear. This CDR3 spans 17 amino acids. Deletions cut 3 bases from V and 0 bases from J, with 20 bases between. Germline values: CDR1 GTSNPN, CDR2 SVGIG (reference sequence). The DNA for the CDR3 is TGTGCCTGGAGGGGAGGAGACCCCAAAGGAACTAACTATGGCTACACCTTC. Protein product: CAWRGGDPKGTNYGYTF.

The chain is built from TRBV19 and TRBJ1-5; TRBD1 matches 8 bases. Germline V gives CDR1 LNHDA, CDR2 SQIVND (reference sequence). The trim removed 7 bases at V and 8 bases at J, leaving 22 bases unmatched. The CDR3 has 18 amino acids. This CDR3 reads CASTTIDRTGRQSEPQHF. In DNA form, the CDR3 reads TGTGCCAGTACCACTATAGATCGGACAGGGCGGCAATCAGAGCCCCAGCATTTT.

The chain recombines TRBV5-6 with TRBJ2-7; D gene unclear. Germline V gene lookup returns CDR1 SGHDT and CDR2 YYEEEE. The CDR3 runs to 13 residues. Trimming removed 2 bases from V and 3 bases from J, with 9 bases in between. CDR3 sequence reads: CASSLASFYEQYF. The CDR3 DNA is TGTGCCAGCAGCTTAGCATCCTTCTACGAGCAGTACTTC.

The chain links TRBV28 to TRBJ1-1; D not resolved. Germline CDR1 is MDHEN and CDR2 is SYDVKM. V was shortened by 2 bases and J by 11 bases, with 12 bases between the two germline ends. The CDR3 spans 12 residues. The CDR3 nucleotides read TGTGCCAGCAGTTTAATCCCCTCCGGGGCTTTCTTT. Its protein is CASSLIPSGAFF.

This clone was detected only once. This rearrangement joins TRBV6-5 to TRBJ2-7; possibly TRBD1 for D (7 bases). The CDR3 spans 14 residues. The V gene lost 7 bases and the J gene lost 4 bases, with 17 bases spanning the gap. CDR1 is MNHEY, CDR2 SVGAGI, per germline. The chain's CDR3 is CASTPRGDRYEQYF. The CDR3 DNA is TGTGCCAGCACTCCGAGGGGGGACAGATACGAGCAGTACTTC.

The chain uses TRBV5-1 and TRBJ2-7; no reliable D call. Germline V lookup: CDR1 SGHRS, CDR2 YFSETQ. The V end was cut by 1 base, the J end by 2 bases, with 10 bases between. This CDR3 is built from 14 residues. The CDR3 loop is CASSLIDSTYEQYF. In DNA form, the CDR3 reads TGCGCCAGCAGCTTGATAGACTCTACCTACGAGCAGTACTTC.

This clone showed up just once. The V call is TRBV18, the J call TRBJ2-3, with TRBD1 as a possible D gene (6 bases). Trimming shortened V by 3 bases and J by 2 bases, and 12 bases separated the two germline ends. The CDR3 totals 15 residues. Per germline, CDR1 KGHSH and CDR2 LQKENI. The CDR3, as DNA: TGTGCCAGCTCACCCCGACAGGTGAACACAGATACGCAGTATTTT. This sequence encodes CASSPRQVNTDTQYF.

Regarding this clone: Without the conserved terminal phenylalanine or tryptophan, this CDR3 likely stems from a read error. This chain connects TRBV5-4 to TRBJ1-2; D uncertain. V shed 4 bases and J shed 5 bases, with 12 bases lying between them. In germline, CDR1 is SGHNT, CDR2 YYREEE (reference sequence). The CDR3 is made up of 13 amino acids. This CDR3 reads CASSSDQLYGYTL. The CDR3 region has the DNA TGTGCCAGCAGCAGCGACCAGCTTTATGGCTACACCCTC.

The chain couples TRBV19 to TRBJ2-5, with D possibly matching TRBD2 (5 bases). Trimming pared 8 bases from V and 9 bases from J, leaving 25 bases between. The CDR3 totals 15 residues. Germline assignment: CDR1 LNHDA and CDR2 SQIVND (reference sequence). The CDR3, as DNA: TGTGCCAGTCAGGCGACTATTACGAGCAGTACCCCCCAGTACTTC. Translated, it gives CASQATITSSTPQYF.

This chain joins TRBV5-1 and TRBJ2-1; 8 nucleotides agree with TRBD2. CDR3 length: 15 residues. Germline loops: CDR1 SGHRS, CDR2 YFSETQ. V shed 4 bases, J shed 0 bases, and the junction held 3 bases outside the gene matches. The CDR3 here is CASSPGTSSYNEQFF. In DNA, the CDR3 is TGCGCCAGCAGCCCTGGGACTAGCTCCTACAATGAGCAGTTCTTC.

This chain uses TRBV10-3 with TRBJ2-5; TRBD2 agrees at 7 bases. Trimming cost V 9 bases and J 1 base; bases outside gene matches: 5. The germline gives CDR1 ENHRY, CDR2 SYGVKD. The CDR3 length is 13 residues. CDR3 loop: CAIRGGVQETQYF. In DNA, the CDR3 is TGTGCCATACGCGGGGGAGTCCAAGAGACCCAGTACTTC.